Shown below are 14 T cell receptor beta chains from a single sample sequenced in a study of OX40 agonist ivuxolimab in advanced cancers. TCRdb's copy holds only in-frame clones and misses some; the assay was immunoSEQ multiplex PCR. Here the sample spans 85,000 or so clones, 70% to 90% being singletons. Sequenced material: CD4+ or CD8+ T cells sorted from blood, taken in a trial of the OX40 agonist ivuxolimab. These receptors originate from an adult with an advanced solid tumor such as melanoma, head and neck, liver or kidney cancer.

This chain connects TRBV28 to TRBJ2-1, with D maybe TRBD2 (6 bases). The CDR3 runs to 18 residues. With 5 bases removed from V and 4 bases from J, the gap between germline ends came to 24 bases. Germline values: CDR1 MDHEN, CDR2 SYDVKM. The CDR3 DNA reads TGTGCCAGCAGTCCCGCCTGGGTCCTAGCGTTGGGTTACAATGAGCAGTTCTTC. Translated, it gives CASSPAWVLALGYNEQFF.

The V and J genes are TRBV4-1 and TRBJ2-7; D is ambiguous. The V gene's germline CDR1 is MGHRA and CDR2 YSYEKL. Trimming cost V 1 base and J 6 bases, with 22 bases left between them. The length of the CDR3 is 17 residues. DNA of the CDR3: TGCGCCAGCAGCCAAGTGGTGGGTCCCCGCTGGGTAGGCGAGCAGTACTTC. Protein sequence: CASSQVVGPRWVGEQYF.

The chain carries TRBV7-9 and TRBJ1-6; D gene unclear. The V gene lost 2 bases and the J gene lost 5 bases, with 7 bases spanning the gap. Germline lookup yields CDR1 SEHNR and CDR2 FQNEAQ (reference sequence). The CDR3 has 14 residues. The CDR3 nucleotides read TGTGCCAGCAGCTTATTATTAGATAATTCACCCCTCCACTTT. Residues: CASSLLLDNSPLHF.

The rearrangement joins TRBV7-2 to TRBJ2-7; TRBD1 matches at 9 bases. Looked up from germline, CDR1 is SGHTA and CDR2 is FQGNSA. This CDR3 region has 16 residues. Losses at the gene ends were 3 bases for V and 2 bases for J; bases not matched to a gene: 8. In DNA form, the CDR3 reads TGTGCCAGCAGCTTCGCCTCGGGACAGGGAGCCTACGAGCAGTACTTC. Protein sequence: CASSFASGQGAYEQYF.

The V call is TRBV4-2, the J call TRBJ2-5; 10 bases map to TRBD2. Trimming at V came to 3 bases and at J to 0 bases, leaving 13 bases not matched to a gene. CDR1 LGHNA and CDR2 YNFKEQ come from the germline V gene. This CDR3 has 19 amino acids. Written as DNA, the CDR3 is TGTGCCAGCAGCCAGGGTAGCGGGGGGACCCAGTCCCACCAAGAGACCCAGTACTTC. It yields the protein CASSQGSGGTQSHQETQYF.

The chain recombines TRBV6-5 with TRBJ2-7; a possible D gene is TRBD2 (5 bases). Trimming pared 0 bases from V and 4 bases from J, leaving 13 bases between. The CDR3 spans 15 residues. Germline V gives CDR1 MNHEY, CDR2 SVGAGI. The CDR3 nucleotides are TGTGCCAGCAGTTACTCTGTACGCGGGCTGTACGAGCAGTACTTC. Its protein product is CASSYSVRGLYEQYF.

This clone occurred a few times. The J gene is TRBJ1-5, the V gene TRBV4-3; D unresolved. This CDR3 has 13 residues. V dropped 0 bases and J dropped 6 bases, with 6 bases sitting between them. Germline loops: CDR1 LGHNA, CDR2 YSLEER. CDR3 residues: CASSQDSGQPQHF. The CDR3 region has the DNA TGCGCCAGCAGCCAAGATTCCGGTCAGCCCCAGCATTTT.

The chain is built from TRBV2 and TRBJ1-1; perhaps TRBD1 as D (6 bases). The CDR3 is made up of 14 amino acids. Germline CDR1 SNHLY, CDR2 FYNNEI. V dropped 5 bases and J dropped 4 bases, with 14 bases sitting between them. The CDR3 reads CASSLVGGGTEAFF. The DNA of the CDR3 is TGTGCCAGCAGTCTGGTCGGAGGGGGCACTGAAGCTTTCTTT. Together with reference TRBV2 and TRBJ1-1, the CDR3 gives the full variable domain: EPEVTQTPSHQVTQMGQEVILRCVPISNHLYFYWYRQILGQKVEFLVSFYNNEISEKSEIFDDQFSVERPDGSNFTLKIRSTKLEDSAMYFCASSLVGGGTEAFFGQGTRLTVV.

The chain joins TRBV5-4 to TRBJ2-4, with TRBD1 as a possible D gene (7 bases). Germline V gene sequence: CDR1 SGHNT, CDR2 YYREEE (reference sequence). Deletions cut 4 bases from V and 8 bases from J, with 13 bases between. This CDR3 is built from 13 residues. In DNA, the CDR3 is TGTGCCAGCAGCCCCACAGGGGAGGACATTCAGTACTTC. This gives the protein CASSPTGEDIQYF.

The V call is TRBV7-9, the J call TRBJ1-1; D uncertain. The CDR3 extends over 16 amino acids. The germline CDR1 and CDR2 sequences are SEHNR and FQNEAQ (reference sequence). Trimming took 5 bases from V and 1 from J, leaving 17 bases between them. The CDR3 spells CASSHFGRRENTEAFF. DNA of the CDR3: TGTGCCAGCAGCCATTTTGGACGGCGGGAGAACACTGAAGCTTTCTTT. Variable domain in full (rest from reference TRBV7-9 and TRBJ1-1): DTGVSQNPRHKITKRGQNVTFRCDPISEHNRLYWYRQTLGQGPEFLTYFQNEAQLEKSRLLSDRFSAERPKGSFSTLEIQRTEQGDSAMYLCASSHFGRRENTEAFFGQGTRLTVV.

The V call is TRBV6-6, the J call TRBJ1-5; maybe TRBD1 (5 bases). The CDR3 is 15 residues long. Germline V gene sequence: CDR1 MNHNY, CDR2 SVGAGI (reference sequence). V was trimmed by 2 bases and J by 7 bases, leaving 15 bases between them. Written as DNA, the CDR3 is TGTGCCAGCAGTTACGAAGAAGGGGCCTGGCAGCCCCAGCATTTT. Its translation: CASSYEEGAWQPQHF.

In this sample, this clone turned up once. V usage is TRBV19 and J usage is TRBJ1-1; D remains ambiguous. The CDR3 contains 14 residues. V gave up 5 bases and J gave up 4 bases, with 14 bases separating them. The germline CDR1 and CDR2 sequences are LNHDA and SQIVND (reference sequence). CDR3 amino acids: CASSPDPQATEAFF. The CDR3 DNA reads TGTGCCAGTAGTCCGGATCCTCAAGCCACTGAAGCTTTCTTT. Variable domain in full (rest from reference TRBV19 and TRBJ1-1): DGGITQSPKYLFRKEGQNVTLSCEQNLNHDAMYWYRQDPGQGLRLIYYSQIVNDFQKGDIAEGYSVSREKKESFPLTVTSAQKNPTAFYLCASSPDPQATEAFFGQGTRLTVV.

The J gene is TRBJ2-7, the V gene TRBV6-1; D remains unclear. V was cut by 5 bases and J by 3 bases, with 11 bases left in between. Germline V gene sequence: CDR1 MNHNS, CDR2 SASEGT. CDR3 length: 13 amino acids. Written as DNA, the CDR3 is TGTGCCAGCAGTAGGACCGACGGCTACGAGCAGTACTTC. It yields the protein CASSRTDGYEQYF.

The chain links TRBV14 to TRBJ1-1; D remains unclear. The germline V gene encodes CDR1 SGHDN and CDR2 FVKESK. V was trimmed by 2 bases and J by 0 bases, leaving 4 bases between them. This CDR3 is 13 amino acids long. CDR3 bases: TGTGCCAGCAGCCAACACATGAACACTGAAGCTTTCTTT. Translating it yields CASSQHMNTEAFF. The variable domain in full, completed from reference TRBV14 and TRBJ1-1, reads EAGVTQFPSHSVIEKGQTVTLRCDPISGHDNLYWYRRVMGKEIKFLLHFVKESKQDESGMPNNRFLAERTGGTYSTLKVQPAELEDSGVYFCASSQHMNTEAFFGQGTRLTVV.